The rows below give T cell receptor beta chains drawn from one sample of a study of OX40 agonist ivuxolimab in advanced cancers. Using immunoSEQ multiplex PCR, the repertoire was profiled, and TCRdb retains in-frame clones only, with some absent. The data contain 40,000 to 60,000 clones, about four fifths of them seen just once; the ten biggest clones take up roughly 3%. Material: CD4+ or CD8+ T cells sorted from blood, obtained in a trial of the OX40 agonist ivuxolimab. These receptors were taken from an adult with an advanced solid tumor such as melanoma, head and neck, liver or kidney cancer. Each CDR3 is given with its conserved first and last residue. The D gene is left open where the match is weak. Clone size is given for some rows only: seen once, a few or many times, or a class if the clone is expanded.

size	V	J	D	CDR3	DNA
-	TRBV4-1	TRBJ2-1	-	CASSQPPTEFSYNEQFF	TGCGCCAGCAGCCAACCCCCGACCGAGTTCTCCTACAATGAGCAGTTCTTC
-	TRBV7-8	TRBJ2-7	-	CASSVGGPSYEQYF	TGTGCCAGCAGCGTCGGGGGGCCCTCCTACGAGCAGTACTTC
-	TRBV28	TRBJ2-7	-	CASSLLGLGRPSYEQYF	TGTGCCAGCAGTTTACTGGGTTTGGGCCGCCCCTCTTACGAGCAGTACTTC
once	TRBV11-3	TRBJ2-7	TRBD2	CASSLAGAYEQYF	TGTGCCAGCAGCTTGGCGGGAGCCTACGAGCAGTACTTC
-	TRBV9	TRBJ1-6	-	CASSVTTDWDNSPLHF	TGTGCCAGCAGCGTCACCACCGATTGGGATAATTCACCCCTCCACTTT
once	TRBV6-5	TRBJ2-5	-	CASRIGETQYF	TGTGCCAGCAGAATCGGGGAGACCCAGTACTTC
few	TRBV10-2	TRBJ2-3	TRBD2	CASSESTGRGSTDTQYF	TGCGCCAGCAGTGAGTCGACCGGGCGGGGGAGCACAGATACGCAGTATTTT
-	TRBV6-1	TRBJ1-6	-	CASSPLEGSNSPLHF	TGTGCCAGCAGCCCCCTCGAAGGGTCAAATTCACCCCTCCACTTT
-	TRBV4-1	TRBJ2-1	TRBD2	CASSTVLAGGRGEQFF	TGCGCCAGCTCGACGGTACTAGCGGGGGGACGAGGTGAGCAGTTCTTC
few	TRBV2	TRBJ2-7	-	CASNRRQGLDEQYF	TGTGCCAGCAACAGAAGGCAGGGTCTCGACGAGCAGTACTTC
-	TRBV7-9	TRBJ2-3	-	CASSRGTDTQYF	TGTGCCAGCAGCCGGGGCACAGATACGCAGTATTTT
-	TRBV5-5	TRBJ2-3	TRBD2	CASRPGLAGKVDTQYF	TGTGCCAGCAGACCCGGACTAGCGGGTAAAGTGGATACGCAGTATTTT
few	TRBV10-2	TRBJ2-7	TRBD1	CASSRDRPGEQYF	TGCGCCAGCAGCAGGGACAGGCCTGGGGAGCAGTACTTC
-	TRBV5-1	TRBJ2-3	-	CASSLGQSTDTQYF	TGCGCCAGCAGCTTAGGACAGAGCACAGATACGCAGTATTTT
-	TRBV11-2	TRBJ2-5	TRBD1	CASSPWTGLAETQYF	TGTGCCAGCAGCCCCTGGACAGGGCTGGCAGAGACCCAGTACTTC
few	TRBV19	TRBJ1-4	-	CASSIGRGGSSGEKLFF	TGTGCCAGTAGTATCGGGCGGGGGGGAAGCTCAGGTGAAAAACTGTTTTTT
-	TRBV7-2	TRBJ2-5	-	CASSLDTVQETQYF	TGTGCCAGCAGCTTAGACACAGTACAAGAGACCCAGTACTTC
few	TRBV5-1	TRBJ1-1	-	CASSPQGQAEAFF	TGCGCCAGCAGCCCGCAGGGTCAGGCGGAAGCTTTCTTT
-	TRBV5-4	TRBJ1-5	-	CASSLGTLLNQPQHF	TGTGCCAGCAGCTTGGGTACACTACTCAATCAGCCCCAGCATTTT
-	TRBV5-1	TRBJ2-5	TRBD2	CASSPGTSGGVQETQYF	TGCGCCAGCAGCCCCGGGACTAGCGGGGGGGTACAAGAGACCCAGTACTTC
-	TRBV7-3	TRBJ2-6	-	CASSLTLATGANVLTF	TGTGCCAGCAGCTTAACGTTAGCGACTGGGGCCAACGTCCTGACTTTC
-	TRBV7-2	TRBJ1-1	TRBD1	CASSRDRGNTEAFF	TGTGCCAGCAGCCGGGACAGGGGAAACACTGAAGCTTTCTTT